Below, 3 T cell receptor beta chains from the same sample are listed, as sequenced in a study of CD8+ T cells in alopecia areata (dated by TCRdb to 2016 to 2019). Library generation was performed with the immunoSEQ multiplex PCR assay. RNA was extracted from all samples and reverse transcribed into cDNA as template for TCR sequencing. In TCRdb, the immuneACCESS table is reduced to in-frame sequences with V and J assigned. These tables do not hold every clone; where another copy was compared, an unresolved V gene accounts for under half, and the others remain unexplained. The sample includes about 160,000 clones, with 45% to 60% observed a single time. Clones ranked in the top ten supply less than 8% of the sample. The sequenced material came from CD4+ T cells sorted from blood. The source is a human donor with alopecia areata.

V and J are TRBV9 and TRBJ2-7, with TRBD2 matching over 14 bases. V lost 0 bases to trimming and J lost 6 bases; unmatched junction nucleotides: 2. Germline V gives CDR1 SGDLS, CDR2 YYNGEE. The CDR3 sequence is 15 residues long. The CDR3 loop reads CASSVAGLAGGEQYF. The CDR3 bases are TGTGCCAGCAGCGTAGCCGGACTAGCGGGAGGCGAGCAGTACTTC.

CDR3 nucleotides: TGCGCCAGCAGCCTCGACAGTGATGAGCAGTTCTTC. This sequence encodes CASSLDSDEQFF. The chain employs TRBV5-1 and TRBJ2-1, with D tentatively TRBD1 (5 bases). CDR3 length equals 12 residues. Germline V lookup: CDR1 SGHRS, CDR2 YFSETQ. V shed 4 bases and J shed 8 bases, with 10 bases lying between them.

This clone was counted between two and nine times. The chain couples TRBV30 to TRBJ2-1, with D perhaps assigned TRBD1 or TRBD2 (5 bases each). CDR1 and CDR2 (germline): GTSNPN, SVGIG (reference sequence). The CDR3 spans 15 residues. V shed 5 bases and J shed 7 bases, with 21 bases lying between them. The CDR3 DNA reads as TGTGCCTGGGGCCGGGGCAGCGGCCTGTGGAATGAGCAGTTCTTC. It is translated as CAWGRGSGLWNEQFF.